This section outlines one T cell receptor (beta chain) sequence together with its context. Its antigen is still unknown. The CDR3 end lies 3 residues beyond the end of the read and is filled in from the germline J gene. The data originate from a study of T cells in women clearing cervical HPV infection. Across the whole study: Case blood was drawn when the lesion was first found; control blood after infection became undetectable. Study-wide results and limits: Effector/memory and HPV-specific T cells were not isolated, and association timing is unknown.

Repertoires were generated with immunoSEQ multiplex PCR, while TCRdb's copy carries only in-frame clones and drops some. The sample includes about 22,000 clones. Between the trimmed V and J ends, which lost 6 bases and 8 bases, there was a span of 14 bases. The CDR3 is 12 amino acids. Per the germline V gene, CDR1 is DFQATT and CDR2 is SNEGSKA (reference sequence). The sequenced material came from blood buffy coat. The chain couples TRBV20-1 to TRBJ2-1; D is uncertain. The clonotype was recovered from a woman aged 18-69 years with a cervical HPV16 infection that either progressed to CIN3+ or cleared (not recorded which). The CDR3 DNA, read in part, is TGCAGTGCCAAGGGCGTGCTGCATGAG. It translates to CSAKGVLHE. The whole CDR3 reads CSAKGVLHEQFF.